Below, 18 T cell receptor beta chains from the same sample are listed, as sequenced in a study of control samples from healthy donors and cancer patients. Assay: immunoSEQ multiplex PCR; the TCRdb copy retains only in-frame clones and omits some. The sample lists just under 150,000 clones, around 92% occurring once. Sequenced input: blood. The receptors stem from a man aged 25 to 45 in good health.

This CDR3 reads CASSSGGASADTQYF. CDR3 sequence (DNA): TGTGCCAGCAGCTCCGGGGGGGCCAGCGCAGATACGCAGTATTTT. V and J are TRBV7-3 and TRBJ2-3; 8 bases map to TRBD2. Trimming at V came to 4 bases and at J to 4 bases, leaving 7 bases not matched to a gene. The length of the CDR3 is 15 residues. Germline CDR1 is SGHTA and CDR2 is FQGTGA.

The CDR3 region has the DNA TGTGCCAGCTCACCATCTAGCACAGATACGCAGTATTTT. Its translation: CASSPSSTDTQYF. This chain uses TRBV18 with TRBJ2-3; D gene uncertain. V lost 2 bases, J lost 0 bases, and 3 bases lay in between. This CDR3 region has 13 residues. Germline V CDR1 and CDR2: KGHSH, LQKENI.

The chain employs TRBV30 and TRBJ1-6, with D unresolved. CDR1 GTSNPN and CDR2 SVGIG come from the germline V gene (reference sequence). Trimming took off 8 bases at V and 0 bases at J, with 8 bases between the two ends. There are 13 residues in the CDR3. The CDR3 protein is CATRSSYNSPLHF. The CDR3, as DNA: TGTGCCACCAGGAGCTCCTATAATTCACCCCTCCACTTT.

The chain uses TRBV5-6 and TRBJ1-5; no definite D call. Trimming removed 0 bases at V and 3 bases at J, with 10 bases between. This CDR3 is 15 amino acids long. Looked up from germline, CDR1 is SGHDT and CDR2 is YYEEEE. In nucleotides, the CDR3 is TGTGCCAGCAGCTTGGCCGGGCCGATCAATCAGCCCCAGCATTTT. Translated: CASSLAGPINQPQHF.

V and J are TRBV27 and TRBJ1-5, with D unclear. The CDR3 sequence is 13 residues long. Germline V lookup: CDR1 MNHEY, CDR2 SMNVEV (reference sequence). Trimming took 4 bases from V and 6 from J, leaving 10 bases between them. The CDR3 spells CASSYGVSQPQHF. CDR3 bases: TGTGCCAGCAGTTACGGAGTGAGTCAGCCCCAGCATTTT.

V gene TRBV2 combines with J gene TRBJ2-3; D unresolved. The V end lost 9 bases, the J end lost 3 bases, and 7 bases lay between the germline ends. The CDR3 spans 11 residues. Germline values: CDR1 SNHLY, CDR2 FYNNEI. CDR3 in DNA: TGTGCCAGACGGCGGACAGATACGCAGTATTTT. Protein: CARRRTDTQYF.

This clone appeared once. The chain combines TRBV7-9 with TRBJ1-1; no reliable D call. The CDR3 spans 12 residues. CDR1 and CDR2 from the germline V gene are SEHNR and FQNEAQ (reference sequence). V lost 1 base to trimming and J lost 8 bases, with 8 bases between them. CDR3: CASSLGSQEAFF. The CDR3 region has the DNA TGTGCCAGCAGCTTAGGGTCCCAGGAAGCTTTCTTT.

This clone came up once. The chain uses TRBV15 and TRBJ2-3, with a tentative D call TRBD2 (5 bases). The CDR3 runs to 14 residues. The germline gives CDR1 LNHNV, CDR2 YYDKDF (reference sequence). V lost 3 bases, J lost 8 bases, and 15 bases lay in between. CDR3 amino acids: CATSSSGITSTQYF. The CDR3 coding sequence is TGTGCCACCAGCAGCTCCGGGATAACAAGTACGCAGTATTTT. The complete variable domain, with remaining parts taken from reference TRBV15 and TRBJ2-3, reads DAMVIQNPRYQVTQFGKPVTLSCSQTLNHNVMYWYQQKSSQAPKLLFHYYDKDFNNEADTPDNFQSRRPNTSFCFLDIRSPGLGDTAMYLCATSSSGITSTQYFGPGTRLTVL.

In the case of this clone: This same CDR3 is encoded by further DNA sequences in the sample. The chain couples TRBV27 to TRBJ1-2; no definite D call. V was pared by 5 bases and J by 4 bases, with 11 bases between. The CDR3 contains 13 residues. Looked up from germline, CDR1 is MNHEY and CDR2 is SMNVEV (reference sequence). The DNA for the CDR3 is TGTGCCAGCAGTCTCGGAGACTCCTATGGCTACACCTTC. This translates into CASSLGDSYGYTF.

V and J are TRBV10-3 and TRBJ2-7, with D uncertain. The germline gives CDR1 ENHRY, CDR2 SYGVKD. The CDR3 spans 13 residues. V was shortened by 5 bases and J by 3 bases, with 11 bases between the two germline ends. The CDR3 nucleotides are TGTGCCATCAGTTACAGTGCCCTCTACGAGCAGTACTTC. Its protein is CAISYSALYEQYF.

The rearrangement uses TRBV7-9 and TRBJ1-1; D not resolved. This CDR3 comprises 15 residues. V dropped 4 bases and J dropped 1 base, with 13 bases sitting between them. Looked up from germline, CDR1 is SEHNR and CDR2 is FQNEAQ (reference sequence). The CDR3, as DNA: TGTGCCAGCAGCTCAAACCCGGGAAAGAACACTGAAGCTTTCTTT. This sequence encodes CASSSNPGKNTEAFF. The variable domain in full, with the rest retrieved from reference TRBV7-9 and TRBJ1-1, is DTGVSQNPRHKITKRGQNVTFRCDPISEHNRLYWYRQTLGQGPEFLTYFQNEAQLEKSRLLSDRFSAERPKGSFSTLEIQRTEQGDSAMYLCASSSNPGKNTEAFFGQGTRLTVV.

Concerning this clone itself: The sample carries other DNA sequences with the same CDR3. CDR3 sequence reads: CASSLIRGGGSPLHF. The CDR3 DNA sequence: TGTGCCAGCAGCTTAATTCGAGGGGGGGGGTCACCCCTCCACTTT. This chain links TRBV11-2 with TRBJ1-6; D perhaps matches TRBD1 (6 bases). This CDR3 is 15 amino acids long. Trimming shortened V by 2 bases and J by 10 bases, and 15 bases separated the two germline ends. Germline assignment: CDR1 SGHAT and CDR2 FQNNGV. The complete variable domain, with remaining parts taken from reference TRBV11-2 and TRBJ1-6, reads EAGVAQSPRYKIIEKRQSVAFWCNPISGHATLYWYQQILGQGPKLLIQFQNNGVVDDSQLPKDRFSAERLKGVDSTLKIQPAKLEDSAVYLCASSLIRGGGSPLHFGNGTRLTVT.

This clone was detected once. This rearrangement joins TRBV11-2 to TRBJ1-2, with a weak D call TRBD1 (5 bases). From germline, CDR1 is SGHAT and CDR2 FQNNGV. The CDR3 totals 14 residues. V gave up 2 bases and J gave up 7 bases, with 14 bases separating them. Written as DNA, the CDR3 is TGTGCCAGCAGCTTATCCGGGGGACCCATTGGCTACACCTTC. It yields the protein CASSLSGGPIGYTF.

This clone was detected once. Other DNA sequences in this specimen translate into the identical CDR3. The rearrangement links TRBV19 to TRBJ1-1, with D uncertain. The ends were cut back, 6 bases at V and 0 bases at J, with 8 bases in the middle. This CDR3 region has 13 residues. Germline V gives CDR1 LNHDA, CDR2 SQIVND (reference sequence). The CDR3 nucleotides are TGTGCCAGTAGCATAACAGTGAACACTGAAGCTTTCTTT. This encodes CASSITVNTEAFF.

The chain combines TRBV29-1 with TRBJ2-5, with TRBD1 identical over 7 bases. Trimming took 4 bases from V and 1 from J; bases not matched to a gene: 9. The CDR3 contains 15 residues. The germline V gene encodes CDR1 SQVTM and CDR2 ANQGSEA. The CDR3 is CSVGGTDTTQETQYF. DNA of the CDR3: TGCAGCGTTGGGGGGACAGATACTACCCAAGAGACCCAGTACTTC.

The CDR3 spells CASSPQGSQPQHF. CDR3 bases: TGCGCCAGCAGCCCACAGGGTTCTCAGCCCCAGCATTTT. This sequence joins TRBV5-1 and TRBJ1-5; possible D gene TRBD1, 6 bases. Germline CDR1 and CDR2: SGHRS and YFSETQ. V was cut by 4 bases and J by 6 bases, with 11 bases left in between. The CDR3 is made up of 13 amino acids.

The chain combines TRBV5-8 with TRBJ1-5; no reliable D call. V was trimmed by 2 bases and J by 1 base, leaving 10 bases between them. The V gene's germline CDR1 is SGHTS and CDR2 YDEGEE. The CDR3 totals 15 residues. CDR3 DNA sequence: TGTGCCAGCAGCTTACGGGTTTTGAGCAATCAGCCCCAGCATTTT. This gives the protein CASSLRVLSNQPQHF. The whole variable domain, filled in from reference TRBV5-8 and TRBJ1-5, reads EAGVTQSPTHLIKTRGQQATLRCSPISGHTSVYWYQQALGLGLQFLLWYDEGEERNRGNFPPRFSGRQFPNYSSELNVNALELEDSALYLCASSLRVLSNQPQHFGDGTRLSIL.

This clone was counted once. The chain carries TRBV2 and TRBJ1-4; 8 bases line up with TRBD1. V lost 6 bases, J lost 4 bases, and 4 bases stayed unmatched. The CDR3 totals 14 residues. The germline V gene encodes CDR1 SNHLY and CDR2 FYNNEI. CDR3 loop: CASREGQVNEKLFF. CDR3 sequence (DNA): TGTGCCAGCAGAGAGGGACAGGTTAATGAAAAACTGTTTTTT.